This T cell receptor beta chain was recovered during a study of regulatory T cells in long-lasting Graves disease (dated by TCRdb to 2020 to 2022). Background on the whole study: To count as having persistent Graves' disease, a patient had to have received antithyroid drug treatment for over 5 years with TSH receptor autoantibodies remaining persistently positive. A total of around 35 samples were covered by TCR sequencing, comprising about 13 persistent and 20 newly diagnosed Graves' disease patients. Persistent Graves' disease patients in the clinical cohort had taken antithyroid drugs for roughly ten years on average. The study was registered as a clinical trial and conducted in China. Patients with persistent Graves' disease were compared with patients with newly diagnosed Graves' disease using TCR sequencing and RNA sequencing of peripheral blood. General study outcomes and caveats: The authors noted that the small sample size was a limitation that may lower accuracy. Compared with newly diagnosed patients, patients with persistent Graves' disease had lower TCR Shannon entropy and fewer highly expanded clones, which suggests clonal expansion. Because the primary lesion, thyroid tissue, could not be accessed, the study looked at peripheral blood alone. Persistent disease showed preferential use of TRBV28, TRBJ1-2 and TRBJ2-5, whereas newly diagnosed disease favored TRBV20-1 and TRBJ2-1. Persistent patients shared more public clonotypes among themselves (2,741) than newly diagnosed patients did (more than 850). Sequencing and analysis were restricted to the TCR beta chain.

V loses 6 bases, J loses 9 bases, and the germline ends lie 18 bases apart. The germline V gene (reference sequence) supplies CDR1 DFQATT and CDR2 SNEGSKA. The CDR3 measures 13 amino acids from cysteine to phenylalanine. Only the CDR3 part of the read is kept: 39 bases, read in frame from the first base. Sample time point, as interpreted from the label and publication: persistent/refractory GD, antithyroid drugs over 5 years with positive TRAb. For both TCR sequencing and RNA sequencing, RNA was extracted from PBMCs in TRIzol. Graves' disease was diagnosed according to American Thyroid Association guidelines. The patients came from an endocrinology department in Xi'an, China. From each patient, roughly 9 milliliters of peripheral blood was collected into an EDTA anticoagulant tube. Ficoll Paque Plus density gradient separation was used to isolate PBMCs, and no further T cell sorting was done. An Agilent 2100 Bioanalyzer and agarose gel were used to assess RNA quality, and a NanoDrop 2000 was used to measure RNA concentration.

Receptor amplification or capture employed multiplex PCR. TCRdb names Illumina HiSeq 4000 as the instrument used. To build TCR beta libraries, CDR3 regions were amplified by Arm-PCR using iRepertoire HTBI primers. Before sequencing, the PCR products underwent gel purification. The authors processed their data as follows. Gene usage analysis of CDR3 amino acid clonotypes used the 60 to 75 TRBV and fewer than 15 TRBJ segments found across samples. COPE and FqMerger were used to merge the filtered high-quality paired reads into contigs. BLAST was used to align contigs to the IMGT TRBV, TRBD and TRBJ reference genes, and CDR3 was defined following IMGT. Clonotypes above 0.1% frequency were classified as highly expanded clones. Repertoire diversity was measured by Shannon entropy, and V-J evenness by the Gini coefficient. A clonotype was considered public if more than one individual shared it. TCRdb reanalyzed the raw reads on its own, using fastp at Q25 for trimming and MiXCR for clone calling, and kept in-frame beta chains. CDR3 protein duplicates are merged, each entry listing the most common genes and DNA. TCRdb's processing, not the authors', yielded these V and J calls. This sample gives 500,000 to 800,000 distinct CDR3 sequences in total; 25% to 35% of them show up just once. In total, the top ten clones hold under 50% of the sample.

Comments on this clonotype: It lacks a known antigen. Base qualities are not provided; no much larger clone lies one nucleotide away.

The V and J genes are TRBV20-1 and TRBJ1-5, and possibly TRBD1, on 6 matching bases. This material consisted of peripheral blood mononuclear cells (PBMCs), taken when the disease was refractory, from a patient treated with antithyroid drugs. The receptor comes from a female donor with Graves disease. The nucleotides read TGCAGTGCGAGGGGACACGGAGGTTCGCCCCAGCATTTT. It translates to CSARGHGGSPQHF.